The subject of this entry is one T cell receptor beta chain. Those enrolled in Seattle joined during active infection and were followed longitudinally afterward. This CDR3 is 14 amino acids long. Germline CDR1 reads LGHDT; CDR2 reads YNNKEL (reference sequence). Trimming removed 2 bases at V and 4 bases at J, with 11 bases between. These data belong to a study of blood T cell repertoires in COVID-19. At the level of the study: The origin of the acute and convalescent COVID-19 samples was the United States, Italy and Spain. PBMCs, B-cell-depleted T cells, or T cells were the source of the cDNA or gDNA that made up the material.

Per the original data handling: Reference gene primers were amplified, and this amplification served to estimate nucleated cell counts. Assay: immunoSEQ multiplex PCR; the TCRdb copy retains only in-frame clones and omits some. From that table come the V and J calls and clone size; the DNA was used to work out D and trimming. The data hold around 230,000 clones, with 85% observed a single time. This sequence joins TRBV3-1 (or the pseudogene TRBV3-2) and TRBJ1-2, with D possibly being TRBD1 (5 bases). This TCR came from a man aged 50-60 years with COVID-19, enrolled during active disease. The sample comprised peripheral blood. The CDR3 DNA reads TGTGCCAGCAGCCAACGCGGACAAACCTATGGCTACACCTTC. Its translation is CASSQRGQTYGYTF.